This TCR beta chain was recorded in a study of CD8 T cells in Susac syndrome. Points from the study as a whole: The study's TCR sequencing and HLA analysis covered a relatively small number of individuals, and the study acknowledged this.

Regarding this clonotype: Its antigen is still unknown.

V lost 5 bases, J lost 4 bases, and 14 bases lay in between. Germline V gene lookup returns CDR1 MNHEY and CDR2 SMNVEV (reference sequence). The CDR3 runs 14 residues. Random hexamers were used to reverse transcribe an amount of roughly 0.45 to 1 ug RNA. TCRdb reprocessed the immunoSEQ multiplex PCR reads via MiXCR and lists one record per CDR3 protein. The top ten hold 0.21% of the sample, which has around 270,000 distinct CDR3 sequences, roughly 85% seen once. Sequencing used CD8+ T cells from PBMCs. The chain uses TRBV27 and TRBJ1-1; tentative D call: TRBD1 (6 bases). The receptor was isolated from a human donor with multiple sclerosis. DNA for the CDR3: TGTGCCAGCAGTGAACAGGGAAGTAGCACTGAAGCTTTCTTT. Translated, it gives CASSEQGSSTEAFF.